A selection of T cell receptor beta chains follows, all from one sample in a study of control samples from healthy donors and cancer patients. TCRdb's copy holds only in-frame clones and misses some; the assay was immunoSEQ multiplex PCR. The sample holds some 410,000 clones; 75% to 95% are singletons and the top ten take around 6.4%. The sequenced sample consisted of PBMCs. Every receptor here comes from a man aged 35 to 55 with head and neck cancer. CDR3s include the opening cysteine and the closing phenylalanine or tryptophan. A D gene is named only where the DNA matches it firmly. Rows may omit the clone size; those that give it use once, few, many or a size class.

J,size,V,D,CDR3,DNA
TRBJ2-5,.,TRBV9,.,CASSVQGTRETQYF,TGTGCCAGCAGCGTACAGGGGACGCGAGAGACCCAGTACTTC
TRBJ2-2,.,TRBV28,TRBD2,CASSPSEREGDTGELFF,TGTGCCAGCAGCCCTTCGGAGCGGGAGGGCGACACCGGGGAGCTGTTTTTT
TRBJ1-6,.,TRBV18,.,CASSREENSPLHF,TGTGCCAGCTCAAGGGAGGAGAATTCACCCCTCCACTTT
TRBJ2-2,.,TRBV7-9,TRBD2,CASSPDLAETGELFF,TGTGCCAGCAGCCCGGACCTAGCGGAAACCGGGGAGCTGTTTTTT
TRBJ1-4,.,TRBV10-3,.,CAISESFRFATNEKLFF,TGTGCCATCAGTGAGTCGTTCCGGTTTGCAACTAATGAAAAACTGTTTTTT
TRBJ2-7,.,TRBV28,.,CASSLEIGPYEQYF,TGTGCCAGCAGTTTAGAAATCGGACCCTACGAGCAGTACTTC
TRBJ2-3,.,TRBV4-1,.,CASSKREVGDTDTQYF,TGCGCCAGCAGCAAAAGGGAAGTGGGAGACACAGATACGCAGTATTTT
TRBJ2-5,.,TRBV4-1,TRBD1,CASSQVARDREETQYF,TGCGCCAGCAGCCAAGTAGCCCGGGACAGGGAAGAGACCCAGTACTTC
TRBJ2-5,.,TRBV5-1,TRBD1,CASSLAGTGAWETQYF,TGCGCCAGCAGCTTGGCCGGGACAGGAGCGTGGGAGACCCAGTACTTC
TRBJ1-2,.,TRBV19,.,CASQTSGGNYGYTF,TGTGCCAGTCAGACATCGGGGGGCAACTATGGCTACACCTTC
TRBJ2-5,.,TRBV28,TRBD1,CASSMDRGYQETQYF,TGTGCCAGCAGTATGGACAGGGGTTACCAAGAGACCCAGTACTTC
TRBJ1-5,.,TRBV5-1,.,CASSPTAGANQPQHF,TGCGCCAGCAGCCCGACGGCAGGAGCGAATCAGCCCCAGCATTTT
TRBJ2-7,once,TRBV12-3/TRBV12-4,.,CASSFVKDEQYF,TGTGCCAGCAGTTTTGTGAAGGACGAGCAGTACTTC
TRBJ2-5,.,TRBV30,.,CAWREGFETQYF,TGTGCCTGGAGGGAGGGCTTCGAGACCCAGTACTTC
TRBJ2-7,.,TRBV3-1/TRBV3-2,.,CASSQGPSWTVSYEQYF,TGTGCCAGCAGCCAAGGACCTTCCTGGACGGTTTCCTACGAGCAGTACTTC
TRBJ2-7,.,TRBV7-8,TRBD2,CASSFGAAGAIYEQYF,TGTGCCAGCAGCTTTGGGGCGGCGGGAGCGATTTACGAGCAGTACTTC
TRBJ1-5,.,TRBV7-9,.,CASSFSSDRGYQPQHF,TGTGCCAGCAGCTTTTCCTCGGACAGAGGGTATCAGCCCCAGCATTTT
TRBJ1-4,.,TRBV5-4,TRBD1,CASSPGGTGGHEKLFF,TGTGCCAGCAGCCCCGGAGGGACAGGGGGTCATGAAAAACTGTTTTTT
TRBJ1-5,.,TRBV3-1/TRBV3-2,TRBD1,CASSQQGAGQPQHF,TGTGCCAGCAGCCAACAGGGGGCAGGTCAGCCCCAGCATTTT
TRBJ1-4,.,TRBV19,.,CASRQTPTNEKLFF,TGTGCCAGCAGACAGACCCCAACTAATGAAAAACTGTTTTTT
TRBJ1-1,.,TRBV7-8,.,CASSFSAGGIGNTEAFF,TGTGCCAGCAGCTTTTCGGCTGGGGGCATCGGGAACACTGAAGCTTTCTTT
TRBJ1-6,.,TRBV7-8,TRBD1,CASSPITGVGYNSPLHF,TGTGCCAGCAGCCCTATAACAGGGGTCGGATATAATTCACCCCTCCACTTT
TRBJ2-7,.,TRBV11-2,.,CASSPVGVYEQYF,TGTGCCAGCAGCCCAGTCGGAGTCTACGAGCAGTACTTC
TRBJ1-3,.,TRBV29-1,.,CSVGDGGGSGNTIYF,TGCAGCGTCGGTGACGGAGGGGGCTCTGGAAACACCATATATTTT
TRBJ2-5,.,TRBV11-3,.,CASSLDGQETQYF,TGTGCCAGCAGCTTAGATGGGCAAGAGACCCAGTACTTC
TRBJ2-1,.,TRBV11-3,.,CASSSSWGSYNEQFF,TGTGCCAGCAGCTCGAGTTGGGGGTCCTACAATGAGCAGTTCTTC
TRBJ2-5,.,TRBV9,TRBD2,CASTQTSGDQETQYF,TGTGCCAGCACCCAGACTAGCGGGGATCAAGAGACCCAGTACTTC
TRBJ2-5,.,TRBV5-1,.,CASSPPDETQYF,TGCGCCAGCAGCCCCCCGGATGAGACCCAGTACTTC
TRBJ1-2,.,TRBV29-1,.,CSVTGMGATYGYTF,TGCAGCGTGACCGGGATGGGGGCTACCTATGGCTACACCTTC
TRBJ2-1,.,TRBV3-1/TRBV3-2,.,CASSHQTRNEQFF,TGTGCCAGCAGCCACCAAACTAGAAACGAGCAGTTCTTC
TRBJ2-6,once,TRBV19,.,CASRGDTSSGANVLTF,TGTGCCAGTAGAGGGGACACTAGCTCTGGGGCCAACGTCCTGACTTTC
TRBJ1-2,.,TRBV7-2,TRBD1,CASSSNRGVYGYTF,TGTGCCAGCAGCTCCAACAGGGGTGTCTATGGCTACACCTTC
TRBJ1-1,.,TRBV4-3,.,CASGHRQNTEAFF,TGCGCCAGCGGGCACAGGCAGAACACTGAAGCTTTCTTT
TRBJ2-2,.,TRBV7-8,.,CASSLRSGITGELFF,TGTGCCAGCAGCTTAAGAAGTGGGATCACCGGGGAGCTGTTTTTT
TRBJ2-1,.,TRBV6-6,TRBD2,CASYTSGGPLNEQFF,TGTGCCAGCTACACTAGCGGGGGGCCACTCAATGAGCAGTTCTTC
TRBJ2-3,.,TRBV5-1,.,CASSARTPADTQYF,TGCGCCAGCAGCGCTCGGACCCCTGCAGATACGCAGTATTTT
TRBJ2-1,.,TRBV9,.,CASSRGGNEQFF,TGTGCCAGCAGCAGAGGGGGGAATGAGCAGTTCTTC
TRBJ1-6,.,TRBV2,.,CAGKTYNSPLHF,TGTGCCGGGAAGACCTATAATTCACCCCTCCACTTT